Shown below are 20 T cell receptor beta chains from a single sample sequenced in a study of blood T cell repertoires in COVID-19 (dated by TCRdb to 2018 to 2021). The method was the immunoSEQ multiplex PCR assay. TCRdb provides this immuneACCESS table in a form limited to in-frame rearrangements. Some clones are lacking; in checked studies, under half of them reflect an unresolved V gene, and why the rest are absent is not known. Within this sample are just under 80,000 clones, with 88% of them counted one time only. The ten biggest clones cover less than 45% of the sample. The specimen sequenced was peripheral blood. The origin of the receptors is a human donor in a cohort sampled during active COVID-19.

The rearrangement joins TRBV19 to TRBJ2-2; D remains ambiguous. With 5 bases removed from V and 7 bases from J, the gap between germline ends came to 8 bases. CDR1 is LNHDA and CDR2 is SQIVND in the germline V gene (reference sequence). CDR3 size: 12 residues. The CDR3 loop reads CASSLSSGELFF. The DNA for the CDR3 is TGTGCCAGTAGTCTAAGTAGCGGGGAGCTGTTTTTT.

V gene TRBV9 combines with J gene TRBJ2-3; 10 nucleotides align to TRBD2. Germline CDR1 is SGDLS and CDR2 is YYNGEE. With 0 bases clipped from V and 5 bases from J, the junction kept 3 bases outside the gene matches. The CDR3 has 15 amino acids. CDR3 DNA sequence: TGTGCCAGCAGCGTAGCTAGCGGGAGAGTAGATACGCAGTATTTT. Translating gives CASSVASGRVDTQYF. Complete variable domain (other parts from reference TRBV9 and TRBJ2-3): DSGVTQTPKHLITATGQRVTLRCSPRSGDLSVYWYQQSLDQGLQFLIQYYNGEERAKGNILERFSAQQFPDLHSELNLSSLELGDSALYFCASSVASGRVDTQYFGPGTRLTVL.

The V and J genes are TRBV7-2 and TRBJ2-7, with 8 bases identical to TRBD1. Germline CDR1 reads SGHTA; CDR2 reads FQGNSA. V lost 4 bases, J lost 1 base, and 3 bases stayed unmatched. The CDR3 consists of 14 residues. The chain's CDR3 is CASSSRTGSYEQYF. In nucleotides, the CDR3 is TGTGCCAGCAGCTCCCGGACAGGGTCCTACGAGCAGTACTTC.

This clone was observed a single time. The chain uses TRBV2 and TRBJ2-1; D might be TRBD2 (6 bases). V shed 2 bases and J shed 9 bases, with 14 bases lying between them. This CDR3 is built from 14 residues. Looked up from germline, CDR1 is SNHLY and CDR2 is FYNNEI. The CDR3 DNA sequence: TGTGCCAGCAGTGAAAAGTGGCGGGGTGGTGAGCAGTTCTTC. Its translation: CASSEKWRGGEQFF.

The rearrangement joins TRBV7-2 to TRBJ1-1, with a weak D call TRBD1 (5 bases). V gave up 4 bases and J gave up 0 bases, with 9 bases separating them. From germline, CDR1 is SGHTA and CDR2 FQGNSA. The CDR3 sequence is 14 residues long. The CDR3 region is CASSWGRVNTEAFF. In nucleotides, the CDR3 is TGTGCCAGCAGCTGGGGCAGAGTGAACACTGAAGCTTTCTTT.

The rearrangement uses TRBV7-3 and TRBJ2-6, with 7 nucleotides matching TRBD1. From germline, CDR1 is SGHTA and CDR2 FQGTGA. With 5 bases clipped from V and 2 bases from J, the junction kept 3 bases outside the gene matches. The CDR3 contains 15 residues. The CDR3 region is CASSLGTAGANVLTF. CDR3 in DNA: TGTGCCAGCAGCCTCGGGACAGCTGGGGCCAACGTCCTGACTTTC.

The chain uses TRBV5-4 and TRBJ2-1; 11 positions agree with TRBD1. The CDR3 runs 18 residues. CDR1 and CDR2 from the germline V gene are SGHNT and YYREEE (reference sequence). The trim removed 4 bases at V and 1 base at J, leaving 10 bases unmatched. The CDR3 nucleotides are TGTGCCAGCAGCAAGGGGACAGGGGGTTTTGGGTCCTACAATGAGCAGTTCTTC. Amino acid sequence: CASSKGTGGFGSYNEQFF.

This chain links TRBV11-2 with TRBJ2-3, with 10 bases aligning to TRBD2. In germline, CDR1 is SGHAT, CDR2 FQNNGV. V lost 4 bases, J lost 6 bases, and 13 bases stayed unmatched. CDR3 size: 17 residues. CDR3 nucleotide sequence: TGTGCCAGCAGCTCCCAGCGGTGGAGCGGGGGGGCGGATACGCAGTATTTT. This sequence encodes CASSSQRWSGGADTQYF.

This rearrangement joins TRBV11-3 to TRBJ2-5; D may be TRBD1 (5 bases). Germline V lookup: CDR1 SGHNT, CDR2 YENEEA. CDR3 length: 15 amino acids. Trimming took off 2 bases at V and 0 bases at J, with 10 bases between the two ends. The CDR3, as DNA: TGTGCCAGCAGCTTAAGGCAAGGGGACCAAGAGACCCAGTACTTC. This translates into CASSLRQGDQETQYF.

This clone was counted a single time. The rearrangement links TRBV7-8 to TRBJ2-7; no clear D gene. CDR3 length: 16 amino acids. CDR1 is SGHVS, CDR2 FQNEAQ, per germline. With 6 bases removed from V and 4 bases from J, the gap between germline ends came to 22 bases. This CDR3 is CASSLFPPGFGYEQYF. As DNA, the CDR3 is TGTGCCAGCAGTTTATTTCCCCCCGGGTTTGGGTACGAGCAGTACTTC.

The CDR3 protein is CASSKGLAGALTDTQYF. DNA of the CDR3: TGTGCCAGCAGCAAAGGACTAGCGGGGGCCCTCACAGATACGCAGTATTTT. The chain carries TRBV21-1 and TRBJ2-3; the table's D call TRBD2 went unverified against the DNA. TRBV21-1 is designated a pseudogene. The CDR3 spans 17 residues.

This chain uses TRBV6-6 with TRBJ2-3, with D possibly matching TRBD2 (6 bases). This CDR3 spans 16 amino acids. Germline loops: CDR1 MNHNY, CDR2 SVGAGI (reference sequence). Trimming removed 5 bases at V and 2 bases at J, with 17 bases between. CDR3: CASSRTSSTSTDTQYF. CDR3 sequence (DNA): TGTGCCAGCAGTCGAACTAGCTCCACCTCCACAGATACGCAGTATTTT.

The rearrangement joins TRBV5-8 to TRBJ2-5, with TRBD2 identical over 13 bases. J was trimmed by 5 bases and V by 4 bases; bases with no gene match: 8. The CDR3 covers 16 residues. CDR1 SGHTS and CDR2 YDEGEE come from the germline V gene. The CDR3 DNA reads as TGTGCCAGCAGCAGCAGGACTAGCGGGAGTCGGGAGACCCAGTACTTC. Protein product: CASSSRTSGSRETQYF.

V gene TRBV6-5 combines with J gene TRBJ2-1; perhaps TRBD1 as D (6 bases). This CDR3 comprises 15 residues. Looked up from germline, CDR1 is MNHEY and CDR2 is SVGAGI. Trimming took off 6 bases at V and 12 bases at J, with 24 bases between the two ends. The CDR3 bases are TGTGCCAGCAGCGCTTTACAGGGTTCGACGATAAGGCAGTTCTTC. Protein product: CASSALQGSTIRQFF.

The V and J genes are TRBV6-2 or TRBV6-3 and TRBJ2-4; 9 bases fit TRBD1. The ends lost 2 bases at V and 8 bases at J; junction bases unmatched: 4. The CDR3 is 14 residues long. Germline CDR1 is MNHEY and CDR2 is SVGEGT. As DNA, the CDR3 is TGTGCCAGCAGTTACCGACAGGGGGGCGACATTCAGTACTTC. Translated: CASSYRQGGDIQYF.

The chain has TRBV10-3 and TRBJ2-7; 7 nucleotides align to TRBD2. This CDR3 comprises 15 residues. CDR1 and CDR2 (germline): ENHRY, SYGVKD. The J segment lost 0 bases and the V segment lost 4 bases, leaving 6 bases of the junction unmatched. The CDR3 here is CAISGDTSDSYEQYF. The CDR3 DNA reads TGTGCCATCAGTGGCGATACTAGCGACTCCTACGAGCAGTACTTC.

The sample holds one count of this clone. The chain has TRBV20-1 and TRBJ2-3, with 12 bases matching TRBD2. CDR1 is DFQATT, CDR2 SNEGSKA, per germline (reference sequence). V lost 3 bases and J lost 6; bases outside the gene matches: 10. This CDR3 region has 16 residues. CDR3 loop: CSASSTSGGNGDTQYF. DNA for the CDR3: TGCAGTGCTAGTTCGACTAGCGGGGGCAACGGTGATACGCAGTATTTT.

CDR3 coding DNA: TGCGCCAGCAGCGTGACAGGGGTGAACACTGAAGCTTTCTTT. This gives the protein CASSVTGVNTEAFF. V and J are TRBV5-1 and TRBJ1-1; 8 positions match TRBD1. Germline V gene data show CDR1 as SGHRS and CDR2 as YFSETQ. After removal of 4 bases from V and 0 bases from J, the junction contained 2 bases not matched to a gene. The CDR3 runs to 14 residues.

The chain combines TRBV5-1 with TRBJ2-7, with 8 bases matching TRBD2. The CDR3 runs to 14 residues. V shed 4 bases, J shed 3 bases, and the junction held 6 bases outside the gene matches. Germline V CDR1 and CDR2: SGHRS, YFSETQ. The CDR3 reads CASSINSGNYEQYF. The CDR3 nucleotides are TGCGCCAGCAGCATAAATAGCGGGAACTACGAGCAGTACTTC.

The chain has TRBV10-3 and TRBJ2-7; weak D call: TRBD1 (6 bases). Per germline, CDR1 ENHRY and CDR2 SYGVKD. V was cut by 6 bases and J by 2 bases, with 8 bases left in between. The CDR3 sequence is 12 residues long. The CDR3 is CAIRGQAYEQYF. Here the CDR3 DNA reads TGTGCCATCAGGGGACAAGCCTACGAGCAGTACTTC.